This entry is about one T cell receptor beta chain. Trimming took 1 base from V and 2 from J; bases not matched to a gene: 6. The CDR3 has 16 residues. Germline V gene data show CDR1 as SGHDT and CDR2 as YYEEEE. This table comes from immunoSEQ multiplex PCR, and its TCRdb copy is limited to in-frame clones, with some not included. The sample contains roughly 30,000 clones, under 90% of which appear only once. This sample is drawn from a study of T cell changes during pregnancy in multiple sclerosis. The sequence came from a female donor in good health, enrolled as a control in a pregnancy study. V usage is TRBV5-6 and J usage is TRBJ1-2; 9 bases are shared with TRBD1. Here the sequenced sample was CD4+ T cells from peripheral blood mononuclear cells, taken in the first trimester of pregnancy. CDR3 residues: CASSLPLGQGNYGYTF. CDR3 nucleotides: TGTGCCAGCAGCTTGCCCCTAGGACAGGGGAACTATGGCTACACCTTC.